This T cell receptor beta chain stems from a study of blood T cell repertoires in COVID-19. Study overall: The samples span acute and convalescent COVID-19 from the United States, Italy and Spain. T cells, B-cell-depleted T cells, or PBMCs provided the cDNA or gDNA that served as material.

Germline assignment: CDR1 MNHEY and CDR2 SVGAGI. Trimming took off 6 bases at V and 7 bases at J, with 13 bases between the two ends. CDR3 length: 13 amino acids. Original analysis: Using reference gene primer amplification, nucleated cell counts were estimated. Clones were sequenced by immunoSEQ multiplex PCR, and TCRdb holds only the in-frame ones, with some missing. That table gives V, J and clone size, and the DNA gave D and trimming. The sample shows 94,000 or so clones, 88% of them seen only once. The gene calls are TRBV6-5 and TRBJ2-1, with D perhaps matching TRBD1 (7 bases). This sequence originates from a woman aged 80 or over with active COVID-19. The sequenced sample consisted of peripheral blood. The CDR3 DNA reads TGTGCCAGCAGGCCAGGGGGAGGAAATGAGCAGTTCTTC. Its protein is CASRPGGGNEQFF.